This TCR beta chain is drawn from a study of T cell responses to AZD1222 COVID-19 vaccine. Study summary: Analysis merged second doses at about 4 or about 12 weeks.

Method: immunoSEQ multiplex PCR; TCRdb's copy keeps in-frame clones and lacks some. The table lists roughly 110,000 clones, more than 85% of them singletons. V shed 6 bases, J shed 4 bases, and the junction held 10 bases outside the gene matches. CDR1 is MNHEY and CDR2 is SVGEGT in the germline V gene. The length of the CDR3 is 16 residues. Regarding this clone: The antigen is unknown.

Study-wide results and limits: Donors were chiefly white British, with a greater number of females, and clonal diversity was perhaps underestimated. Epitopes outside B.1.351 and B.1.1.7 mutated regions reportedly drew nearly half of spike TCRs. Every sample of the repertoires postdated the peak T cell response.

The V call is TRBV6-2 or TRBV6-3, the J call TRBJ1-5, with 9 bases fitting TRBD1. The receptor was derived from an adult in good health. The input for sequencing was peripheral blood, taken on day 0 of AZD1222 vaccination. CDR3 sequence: CASSSFGQGKNQPQHF. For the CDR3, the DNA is TGTGCCAGCAGCTCATTCGGACAGGGGAAGAATCAGCCCCAGCATTTT.